The 25 T cell receptor beta chains listed next were all sequenced from one sample in a study of CD4+ T cells in melanoma. The repertoire was sequenced with immunoSEQ multiplex PCR; TCRdb's copy has only in-frame clones and lacks some. Found here are some 13,000 clones, around 80% of them singletons; the top ten hold roughly 15%. Material for sequencing was cells from a culture (not recorded whether cultured in vitro). These receptors were obtained from a human donor with melanoma.

The V and J genes are TRBV5-1 and TRBJ2-7, with D unclear. The CDR3 has 14 amino acids. Trimming left V 0 bases short and J 2 bases short, with 9 bases between. Per the germline V gene, CDR1 is SGHRS and CDR2 is YFSETQ. The chain's CDR3 is CASSLVSGPYEQYF. CDR3 in DNA: TGCGCCAGCAGCTTGGTGTCAGGACCCTACGAGCAGTACTTC.

The count of this clone is one. This chain links TRBV6-5 with TRBJ1-2; no clear D. Germline CDR1 and CDR2: MNHEY and SVGAGI. CDR3 length equals 15 residues. Trimming cost V 0 bases and J 5 bases, with 13 bases left between them. The CDR3 sequence is CASSYSRGQVYGYTF. The CDR3 nucleotides are TGTGCCAGCAGTTACTCGAGAGGGCAGGTGTATGGCTACACCTTC.

This sequence joins TRBV11-2 and TRBJ1-5; TRBD1 matches at 8 bases. The V gene's germline CDR1 is SGHAT and CDR2 FQNNGV. Germline trimming cut 4 bases from V and 4 bases from J; bases unmatched to any gene: 3. CDR3 size: 14 residues. The CDR3 is CASSSGGLNQPQHF. CDR3 nucleotide sequence: TGTGCCAGCAGCTCAGGGGGCTTGAATCAGCCCCAGCATTTT.

The J gene is TRBJ1-5, the V gene TRBV10-2; TRBD1 agrees at 7 bases. The germline gives CDR1 WSHSY, CDR2 SAAADI. There are 13 residues in the CDR3. Trimming at V came to 11 bases and at J to 3 bases, leaving 7 bases not matched to a gene. CDR3 protein: CACSGQFNQPQHF. The CDR3 DNA reads as TGCGCCTGCTCGGGACAGTTCAATCAGCCCCAGCATTTT.

This rearrangement joins TRBV29-1 to TRBJ2-5; D is unresolved. Germline loops: CDR1 SQVTM, CDR2 ANQGSEA. Trimming removed 1 base from V and 5 bases from J, with 8 bases in between. The CDR3 is 12 residues long. The CDR3 DNA sequence: TGCAGCGTTGAAGCACAGACGGAGACCCAGTACTTC. This gives the protein CSVEAQTETQYF. Supplemented by reference TRBV29-1 and TRBJ2-5, the full variable domain reads SAVISQKPSRDICQRGTSLTIQCQVDSQVTMMFWYRQQPGQSLTLIATANQGSEATYESGFVIDKFPISRPNLTFSTLTVSNMSPEDSSIYLCSVEAQTETQYFGPGTRLLVL.

This chain joins TRBV27 and TRBJ1-2, with D hard to call. The CDR3 loop spans 15 amino acids. The V end was cut by 3 bases, the J end by 0 bases, with 11 bases between. In germline, CDR1 is MNHEY, CDR2 SMNVEV (reference sequence). Here the CDR3 DNA reads TGTGCCAGCAGTTTGTCCCGGGCCTCTAACTATGGCTACACCTTC. Translating gives CASSLSRASNYGYTF.

The rearrangement uses TRBV6-5 and TRBJ1-2, with a possible D match to TRBD1 (5 bases). The ends were cut back, 7 bases at V and 2 bases at J, with 14 bases in the middle. Germline V CDR1 and CDR2: MNHEY, SVGAGI. This CDR3 has 14 residues. DNA of the CDR3: TGTGCCAGCAAGAGTCAGGGTATCAACTATGGCTACACCTTC. Translated, it gives CASKSQGINYGYTF.

Here the CDR3 DNA reads TGTGCCAGCAGCCAAGAACCGGCGACAACCTATAATTCACCCCTCCACTTT. Translation gives CASSQEPATTYNSPLHF. The chain employs TRBV4-2 and TRBJ1-6; no reliable D call. Per germline, CDR1 LGHNA and CDR2 YNFKEQ. There are 17 residues in the CDR3. Between the trimmed V and J ends, which lost 0 bases and 2 bases, there was a span of 11 bases.

V usage is TRBV10-3 and J usage is TRBJ1-1, with 7 bases matching TRBD1. Trimming removed 3 bases from V and 6 bases from J; junction bases left unmatched: 10. The CDR3 runs to 15 residues. Germline CDR1 reads ENHRY; CDR2 reads SYGVKD. This CDR3 is CAISDMGGTEAEAFF. CDR3 nucleotide sequence: TGTGCCATCAGTGATATGGGCGGGACAGAGGCTGAAGCTTTCTTT.

V usage is TRBV27 and J usage is TRBJ1-1, with D perhaps matching TRBD1 (6 bases). The germline V gene encodes CDR1 MNHEY and CDR2 SMNVEV (reference sequence). There are 14 residues in the CDR3. V lost 7 bases and J 2 bases, leaving 14 bases between the germline ends. DNA of the CDR3: TGTGCCAGCACCGAGGGGGGGGCCAACACTGAAGCTTTCTTT. This codes for CASTEGGANTEAFF.

About this clone itself: The junction shows a germline mismatch at one end, possibly a read error. The chain combines TRBV7-7 with TRBJ2-5; TRBD1 is a possible D gene (6 bases). CDR1 is SSHAT and CDR2 is FNYEAQ in the germline V gene (reference sequence). The CDR3 sequence is 14 residues long. CDR3 in DNA: TGTGCTAGCAGCCTCTCAGGGGAAGGAGAGACCCAGTACTTC. Amino acid sequence: CASSLSGEGETQYF.

This rearrangement joins TRBV7-2 to TRBJ2-5, with D possibly being TRBD2 (5 bases). In germline, CDR1 is SGHTA, CDR2 FQGNSA. Trimming left V 5 bases short and J 6 bases short, with 13 bases between. The CDR3 length is 13 residues. CDR3 loop: CASSGTSPKTQYF. In nucleotides, the CDR3 is TGTGCCAGCAGCGGAACTAGTCCAAAGACCCAGTACTTC.

This chain uses TRBV5-1 with TRBJ2-3, with 13 bases that match TRBD2. Germline CDR1 and CDR2: SGHRS and YFSETQ. Trimming took 4 bases from V and 1 from J; bases not matched to a gene: 6. The CDR3 length is 17 residues. CDR3 DNA: TGCGCCAGCAGCCTATGGACTAGCGGGGGCGGCACAGATACGCAGTATTTT. It translates to CASSLWTSGGGTDTQYF.

The chain is built from TRBV7-2 and TRBJ2-7, with D tentatively TRBD2 (5 bases). Trimming took off 5 bases at V and 3 bases at J, with 11 bases between the two ends. The CDR3 loop spans 13 amino acids. The germline V gene has CDR1 SGHTA and CDR2 FQGNSA. The CDR3 protein is CASSPLEDYEQYF. The CDR3, as DNA: TGTGCCAGCAGCCCTCTGGAGGACTACGAGCAGTACTTC.

CDR3 coding DNA: TGTGCCAGCAGCGTAGGAACAGGGGCTTGGGCGGATACGCAGTATTTT. Translated, it gives CASSVGTGAWADTQYF. The chain couples TRBV9 to TRBJ2-3; 7 nucleotides line up with TRBD1. The CDR3 length is 16 residues. Germline-derived CDR1 and CDR2 are SGDLS and YYNGEE. Unmatched junction bases numbered 10, after V lost 0 bases and J lost 6 bases.

This clone was counted a few times. The chain is built from TRBV7-9 and TRBJ2-3; TRBD2 is a possible D gene (6 bases). Per the germline V gene, CDR1 is SEHNR and CDR2 is FQNEAQ (reference sequence). This CDR3 has 15 amino acids. The V gene lost 5 bases and the J gene lost 8 bases, with 20 bases spanning the gap. CDR3 in DNA: TGTGCCAGCAGCCGGGACCTGGCGGGGTCTGTTACGCAGTATTTT. Protein: CASSRDLAGSVTQYF.

This sequence joins TRBV29-1 and TRBJ1-1, with TRBD1 as a possible D gene (5 bases). The V end lost 4 bases, the J end lost 7 bases, and 16 bases lay between the germline ends. CDR1 SQVTM and CDR2 ANQGSEA come from the germline V gene. This CDR3 is 13 amino acids long. The CDR3 nucleotides read TGCAGCGTTGTCAGGGAGACAACCTTTGAAGCTTTCTTT. Its translation is CSVVRETTFEAFF.

As for this clone: Other DNA sequences in the same sample also yield this CDR3. This rearrangement joins TRBV5-1 to TRBJ1-3; unclear D gene. Looked up from germline, CDR1 is SGHRS and CDR2 is YFSETQ. This CDR3 contains 15 residues. V was cut by 0 bases and J by 4 bases, with 11 bases left in between. DNA of the CDR3: TGCGCCAGCAGCTTGGTCGGGGTTCCGGGAAACACCATATATTTT. The encoded protein is CASSLVGVPGNTIYF.

The chain uses TRBV7-9 and TRBJ2-1, with D possibly being TRBD2 (7 bases). The ends were cut back, 0 bases at V and 9 bases at J, with 12 bases in the middle. This CDR3 is 14 amino acids long. The germline gives CDR1 SEHNR, CDR2 FQNEAQ (reference sequence). CDR3 sequence (DNA): TGTGCCAGCAGCTTAGCGGGGGGGCCCAGTGAGCAGTTCTTC. Translation: CASSLAGGPSEQFF.

The genes are TRBV6-1 and TRBJ2-3; the D is unclear. The CDR3 sequence is 13 residues long. Per germline, CDR1 MNHNS and CDR2 SASEGT. V lost 6 bases and J 4 bases, leaving 11 bases between the germline ends. The CDR3, as DNA: TGTGCCAGCAGACCCCCGGCCGCAGATACGCAGTATTTT. Its translation is CASRPPAADTQYF.

The chain is built from TRBV5-1 and TRBJ2-7, with no clear D. The germline CDR1 and CDR2 sequences are SGHRS and YFSETQ. The V and J ends lost 4 bases and 1 base respectively, with 15 bases between them. This CDR3 comprises 15 residues. CDR3 region: CASSKDSMGSYEQYF. DNA of the CDR3: TGCGCCAGCAGCAAGGATTCTATGGGGTCCTACGAGCAGTACTTC.

The chain uses TRBV2 and TRBJ2-1, with 11 bases aligning to TRBD1. Germline assignment: CDR1 SNHLY and CDR2 FYNNEI. The CDR3 sequence is 14 residues long. The ends lost 8 bases at V and 7 bases at J; junction bases unmatched: 7. The CDR3 region is CASGRTGGWNEQFF. For the CDR3, the DNA is TGTGCCAGCGGACGGACAGGGGGCTGGAATGAGCAGTTCTTC. Full variable domain (missing parts from reference TRBV2 and TRBJ2-1): EPEVTQTPSHQVTQMGQEVILRCVPISNHLYFYWYRQILGQKVEFLVSFYNNEISEKSEIFDDQFSVERPDGSNFTLKIRSTKLEDSAMYFCASGRTGGWNEQFFGPGTRLTVL.

V gene TRBV27 combines with J gene TRBJ1-4; TRBD1 matches 11 bases. Germline trimming cut 2 bases from V and 6 bases from J; bases unmatched to any gene: 14. Germline values: CDR1 MNHEY, CDR2 SMNVEV (reference sequence). The CDR3 has 19 residues. The CDR3 sequence is CASSLNRDRGDVRDEKLFF. Here the CDR3 DNA reads TGTGCCAGCAGTTTAAACAGGGACAGGGGGGATGTACGAGATGAAAAACTGTTTTTT.

V and J are TRBV15 and TRBJ2-3; D could derive from TRBD1 or TRBD2 (5 bases each). The germline CDR1 and CDR2 sequences are LNHNV and YYDKDF (reference sequence). This CDR3 has 15 amino acids. V lost 0 bases to trimming and J lost 9 bases, with 16 bases between them. The CDR3 sequence: CATSRDGSPGATQYF. CDR3 nucleotide sequence: TGTGCCACCAGCAGAGACGGCTCGCCCGGGGCGACGCAGTATTTT.

V and J are TRBV7-9 and TRBJ1-1; TRBD1 aligns across 9 bases. There are 16 residues in the CDR3. The V segment lost 5 bases and the J segment 3 bases; nucleotides outside the gene matches: 10. Germline CDR1 reads SEHNR; CDR2 reads FQNEAQ (reference sequence). CDR3 amino acids: CASSETGQGGYTEAFF. The CDR3 coding sequence is TGTGCCAGCAGCGAGACGGGACAGGGTGGATACACTGAAGCTTTCTTT.